The T cell receptor beta chain under discussion was sequenced for a study of identical twins. Points from the study as a whole: Among beta out-of-frame sequences, excess sharing between twins appeared weaker.

As for this clonotype: No antigen is known for it. The junction departs from germline at one end; a sequencing error may be responsible.

Germline V CDR1 and CDR2: SQVTM, ANQGSEA. This CDR3 region has 13 residues. TCRdb passed the 5' RACE reads through MiXCR, listing each CDR3 protein once. Counted here are over 600,000 distinct CDR3 sequences, around 20% occurring once; the ten biggest clones make up 4% to 5.5%. The sample was also reused in another study, on T cells expressing NK-cell markers.

J is TRBJ2-1 and V is TRBV29-1, with D tentatively TRBD1 (6 bases). The source is a woman between 18 and 29 years old in good health. Material for sequencing was PBMCs. CDR3 nucleotides: TGCAGCGGTGAAGGGGGTGGGAACAATGAGCAGTTCTTC. Amino acids: CSGEGGGNNEQFF.